This T cell receptor (beta chain) was retrieved from a study of cytomegalovirus exposure and HLA in healthy donors. Germline V gene sequence: CDR1 MNHEY, CDR2 SVGAGI. The CDR3 is 15 residues long. V lost 5 bases, J lost 5 bases, and 15 bases lay in between. The PCR made use of 60 Vbeta and 13 Jbeta primers. Sequenced by immunoSEQ multiplex PCR; TCRdb stores in-frame clones only, minus some. The sample shows more than 150,000 clones, 75% to 90% of them seen only once. Study-level results: HLA alleles were associated with around 17,000 TCR beta sequences in a later analysis at 0.05 false discovery rate.

In the case of this clone: The antigen remains undetermined.

The sequenced sample was PBMCs. The sequence was obtained from a woman between 18 and 29 years old in good health and CMV-seronegative. J is TRBJ2-2 and V is TRBV6-5; D possibly corresponds to TRBD1 (6 bases). CDR3 in DNA: TGTGCCAGCAGTAGAACACACAGGGTAACCGGGGAGCTGTTTTTT. Residues: CASSRTHRVTGELFF.